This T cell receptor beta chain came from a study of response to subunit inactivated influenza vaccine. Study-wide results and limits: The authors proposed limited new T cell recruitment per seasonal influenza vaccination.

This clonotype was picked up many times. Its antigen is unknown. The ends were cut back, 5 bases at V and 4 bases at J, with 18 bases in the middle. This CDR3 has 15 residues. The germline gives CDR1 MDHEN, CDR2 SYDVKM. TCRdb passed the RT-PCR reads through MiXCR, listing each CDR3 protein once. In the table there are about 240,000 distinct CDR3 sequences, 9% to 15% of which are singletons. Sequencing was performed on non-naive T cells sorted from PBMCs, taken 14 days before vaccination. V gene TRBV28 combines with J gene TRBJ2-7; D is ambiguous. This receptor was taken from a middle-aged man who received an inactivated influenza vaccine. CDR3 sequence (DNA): TGTGCCAGCAGTGCCGGTCATAACCATCAGTACGAGCAGTACTTC. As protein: CASSAGHNHQYEQYF.